The 15 T cell receptor beta chains presented below share a single source sample, sequenced in a study of CD8+CD57+ T cells in acquired aplastic anemia. TCR beta VDJ combinations and CDR3 sequences were profiled from genomic DNA. TCRdb passed the reads through MiXCR, listing each CDR3 protein once. The table records about 190,000 distinct CDR3 sequences, 50% to 55% of them present only once. Sequences were obtained from sorted CD4+, CD8+, or CD8+CD57+ T cells (not recorded which) from PBMCs. These receptor sequences come from a human donor in good health, serving as a control.

The sample holds many counts of this clonotype. This chain joins TRBV11-2 and TRBJ2-7, with unresolved D. V lost 3 bases to trimming and J lost 6 bases, with 9 bases between them. CDR1 is SGHAT and CDR2 is FQNNGV in the germline V gene. The CDR3 spans 12 residues. CDR3 region: CASSLVVGEQYF. CDR3 DNA: TGTGCCAGCAGCTTGGTGGTTGGCGAGCAGTACTTC. Full variable domain (remainder filled in from reference TRBV11-2 and TRBJ2-7): EAGVAQSPRYKIIEKRQSVAFWCNPISGHATLYWYQQILGQGPKLLIQFQNNGVVDDSQLPKDRFSAERLKGVDSTLKIQPAKLEDSAVYLCASSLVVGEQYFGPGTRLTVT.

This chain joins TRBV19 and TRBJ1-2, with no clear D. This CDR3 comprises 15 residues. The germline gives CDR1 LNHDA, CDR2 SQIVND (reference sequence). Trimming shortened V by 5 bases and J by 1 base, and 14 bases separated the two germline ends. The CDR3 loop is CASSGSGRFNYGYTF. The CDR3 DNA is TGTGCCAGTAGTGGATCCGGACGATTTAACTATGGCTACACCTTC.

The chain has TRBV19 and TRBJ2-1; 13 bases match TRBD2. The CDR3 is 17 residues long. Germline CDR1 is LNHDA and CDR2 is SQIVND (reference sequence). V gave up 4 bases and J gave up 4 bases; unmatched junction bases: 7. The DNA of the CDR3 is TGTGCCAGTAGTACCGGGACTAGCGGGGCTGTATACAATGAGCAGTTCTTC. It is translated as CASSTGTSGAVYNEQFF.

This chain's CDR3 is CASSLRGRTDTQYF. The CDR3 bases are TGTGCCAGCAGCTTAAGGGGCCGCACAGATACGCAGTATTTT. The chain recombines TRBV7-3 with TRBJ2-3, with D possibly matching TRBD1 (5 bases). Trimming took off 1 base at V and 1 base at J, with 6 bases between the two ends. In germline, CDR1 is SGHTA, CDR2 FQGTGA. The CDR3 loop spans 14 amino acids.

This clonotype was detected ten times or more. The genes are TRBV6-2 or TRBV6-3 and TRBJ1-6; 7 bases are a match to TRBD1. The germline V gene encodes CDR1 MNHEY and CDR2 SVGEGT. V was pared by 0 bases and J by 7 bases, with 18 bases of the junction left unmatched. This CDR3 contains 20 residues. Here the CDR3 reads CASSYSAFSVRDSTNSPLHF. CDR3 bases: TGTGCCAGCAGTTACTCCGCCTTCTCAGTCCGGGACAGCACAAATTCACCCCTCCACTTT.

The V gene is TRBV5-8, the J gene TRBJ1-2; D is perhaps TRBD1 (5 bases). Trimming pared 3 bases from V and 2 bases from J, leaving 11 bases between. The length of the CDR3 is 14 residues. Germline V gene data show CDR1 as SGHTS and CDR2 as YDEGEE. CDR3 sequence (DNA): TGTGCCAGCAGCTCGACGACAGAGAACTATGGCTACACCTTC. It encodes CASSSTTENYGYTF.

The chain uses TRBV10-3 and TRBJ2-7, with a tentative D call TRBD2 (5 bases). The germline V and J ends were trimmed by 10 bases and 3 bases, with 13 bases remaining between them. The CDR3 runs to 12 residues. Germline CDR1 reads ENHRY; CDR2 reads SYGVKD. Written as DNA, the CDR3 is TGTGCCAGCTCCGGGGTAAACTACGAGCAGTACTTC. Its translation: CASSGVNYEQYF.

The sample holds many counts of this clonotype. The V and J genes are TRBV19 and TRBJ1-1; a possible D gene is TRBD1 (5 bases). The germline CDR1 and CDR2 sequences are LNHDA and SQIVND (reference sequence). This CDR3 is 14 amino acids long. The V end lost 4 bases, the J end lost 0 bases, and 9 bases lay between the germline ends. The CDR3 region is CASSTRALNTEAFF. As DNA, the CDR3 is TGTGCCAGTAGTACCAGGGCGCTGAACACTGAAGCTTTCTTT. Using reference TRBV19 and TRBJ1-1 for the parts outside the CDR3, the full variable domain is DGGITQSPKYLFRKEGQNVTLSCEQNLNHDAMYWYRQDPGQGLRLIYYSQIVNDFQKGDIAEGYSVSREKKESFPLTVTSAQKNPTAFYLCASSTRALNTEAFFGQGTRLTVV.

The chain has TRBV2 and TRBJ2-3; D may correspond to TRBD1 or TRBD2 (6 bases each). Germline assignment: CDR1 SNHLY and CDR2 FYNNEI. The germline V and J ends were trimmed by 6 bases and 5 bases, with 24 bases remaining between them. CDR3 length equals 17 residues. CDR3 sequence (DNA): TGTGCCAGCAGCGGACCATCCGGGGGCGGTGTACGAGATACGCAGTATTTT. It translates to CASSGPSGGGVRDTQYF. Full variable domain (rest looked up from reference TRBV2 and TRBJ2-3): EPEVTQTPSHQVTQMGQEVILRCVPISNHLYFYWYRQILGQKVEFLVSFYNNEISEKSEIFDDQFSVERPDGSNFTLKIRSTKLEDSAMYFCASSGPSGGGVRDTQYFGPGTRLTVL.

The V and J genes are TRBV19 and TRBJ2-7, with 10 bases lining up with TRBD2. The CDR3 consists of 14 residues. J was trimmed by 3 bases and V by 5 bases; bases with no gene match: 4. Germline loops: CDR1 LNHDA, CDR2 SQIVND (reference sequence). CDR3 in DNA: TGTGCCAGTAGTGCCGCTAGCGGGAGCTACGAGCAGTACTTC. It specifies CASSAASGSYEQYF.

This clonotype was recorded many times. The chain employs TRBV5-1 and TRBJ2-5; 7 bases are shared with TRBD1. V dropped 0 bases and J dropped 1; count of bases not matched to a gene: 3. The CDR3 spans 15 residues. Germline V gene sequence: CDR1 SGHRS, CDR2 YFSETQ. CDR3 DNA: TGCGCCAGCAGCTTGGGGACAGGACCCCAAGAGACCCAGTACTTC. Translating it yields CASSLGTGPQETQYF.

This clonotype has only a few counts. The chain is built from TRBV7-9 and TRBJ2-3; 11 positions match TRBD2. CDR1 is SEHNR and CDR2 is FQNEAQ in the germline V gene (reference sequence). The CDR3 loop spans 14 amino acids. V was pared by 8 bases and J by 6 bases, with 7 bases of the junction left unmatched. The CDR3 loop is CASAIAGGPDTQYF. The CDR3 DNA reads TGTGCCAGCGCGATAGCGGGGGGGCCTGATACGCAGTATTTT.

This clonotype was found many times. This chain uses TRBV20-1 with TRBJ2-1, with a possible D match to TRBD2 (6 bases). Deletions cut 3 bases from V and 1 base from J, with 13 bases between. The CDR3 sequence is 15 residues long. CDR1 DFQATT and CDR2 SNEGSKA come from the germline V gene (reference sequence). This chain's CDR3 is CSASGGDWSYNEQFF. The CDR3 DNA reads TGCAGTGCTAGCGGCGGGGATTGGTCCTACAATGAGCAGTTCTTC.

The chain uses TRBV20-1 and TRBJ1-6, with D tentatively TRBD1 (5 bases). This CDR3 spans 13 amino acids. Per germline, CDR1 DFQATT and CDR2 SNEGSKA (reference sequence). In DNA, the CDR3 is TGCAGAGCCATGGGGCGGGGGAACTCACCCCTCCACTTT. Encoded protein: CRAMGRGNSPLHF.

The V and J genes are TRBV6-6 and TRBJ2-7; the match to TRBD1 covers 8 bases. Per the germline V gene, CDR1 is MNHNY and CDR2 is SVGAGI (reference sequence). The junction had 13 bases not matched to a gene; V was cut back by 5 bases and J by 4 bases. The CDR3 consists of 16 residues. The CDR3 loop reads CASSDPSGTGGYEQYF. CDR3 DNA: TGTGCCAGCAGTGACCCCTCCGGGACAGGCGGATACGAGCAGTACTTC.